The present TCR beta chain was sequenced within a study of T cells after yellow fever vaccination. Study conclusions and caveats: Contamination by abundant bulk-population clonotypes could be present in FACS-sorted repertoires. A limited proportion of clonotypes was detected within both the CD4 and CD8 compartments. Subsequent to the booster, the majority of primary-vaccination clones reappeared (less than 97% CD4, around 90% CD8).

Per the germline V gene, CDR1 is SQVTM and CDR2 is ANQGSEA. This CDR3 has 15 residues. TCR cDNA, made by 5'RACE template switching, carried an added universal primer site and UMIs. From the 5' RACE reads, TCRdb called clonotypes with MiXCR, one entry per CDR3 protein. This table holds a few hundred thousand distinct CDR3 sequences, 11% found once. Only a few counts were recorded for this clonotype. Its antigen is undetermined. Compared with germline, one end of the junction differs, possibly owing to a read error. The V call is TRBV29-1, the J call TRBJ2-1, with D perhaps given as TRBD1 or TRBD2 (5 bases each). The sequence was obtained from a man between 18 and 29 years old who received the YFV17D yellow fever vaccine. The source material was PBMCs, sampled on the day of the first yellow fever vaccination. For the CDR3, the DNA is TGCAGCGCTGAACCCTCGGGACCCTCCTACAATGAGCAGTTCTTC. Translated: CSAEPSGPSYNEQFF.